This T cell receptor beta chain was sequenced in a study of blood T cells in healthy people across ages. Study as a whole: With template switching, about one barcoded beta molecule was captured per two T cells. Findings of the study overall: Any changes in expanded clonotypes were possibly confounded, as donor CMV status remained unknown.

CDR3 length equals 17 residues. CDR1 is SEHNR, CDR2 FQNEAQ, per germline (reference sequence). With 5 bases removed from V and 2 bases from J, the gap between germline ends came to 22 bases. The second PCR ran about 6 to 11 cycles with a sample-barcoded 5' primer and J-beta primers. TCRdb itself ran the 5' RACE reads through MiXCR, one entry per CDR3 protein. The sample yields around 820,000 distinct CDR3 sequences, 20% to 25% seen once. This clonotype appeared a few times. The antigen remains undetermined. Total RNA amounts of at least 6 micrograms were extracted per sample. These same records also appear under a second study, on T cells of mothers and their children. From that second work: Sequencing revealed no T cell clones that were persistent and microchimeric.

This TCR was sampled from a boy younger than 18 in good health. The specimen was blood. The chain recombines TRBV7-9 with TRBJ2-7; D may be TRBD1 (6 bases). The CDR3 DNA reads TGTGCCAGCAGCCAGGGGCCGACAGGAGAGCGCCCCTACGAGCAGTACTTC. Protein: CASSQGPTGERPYEQYF.